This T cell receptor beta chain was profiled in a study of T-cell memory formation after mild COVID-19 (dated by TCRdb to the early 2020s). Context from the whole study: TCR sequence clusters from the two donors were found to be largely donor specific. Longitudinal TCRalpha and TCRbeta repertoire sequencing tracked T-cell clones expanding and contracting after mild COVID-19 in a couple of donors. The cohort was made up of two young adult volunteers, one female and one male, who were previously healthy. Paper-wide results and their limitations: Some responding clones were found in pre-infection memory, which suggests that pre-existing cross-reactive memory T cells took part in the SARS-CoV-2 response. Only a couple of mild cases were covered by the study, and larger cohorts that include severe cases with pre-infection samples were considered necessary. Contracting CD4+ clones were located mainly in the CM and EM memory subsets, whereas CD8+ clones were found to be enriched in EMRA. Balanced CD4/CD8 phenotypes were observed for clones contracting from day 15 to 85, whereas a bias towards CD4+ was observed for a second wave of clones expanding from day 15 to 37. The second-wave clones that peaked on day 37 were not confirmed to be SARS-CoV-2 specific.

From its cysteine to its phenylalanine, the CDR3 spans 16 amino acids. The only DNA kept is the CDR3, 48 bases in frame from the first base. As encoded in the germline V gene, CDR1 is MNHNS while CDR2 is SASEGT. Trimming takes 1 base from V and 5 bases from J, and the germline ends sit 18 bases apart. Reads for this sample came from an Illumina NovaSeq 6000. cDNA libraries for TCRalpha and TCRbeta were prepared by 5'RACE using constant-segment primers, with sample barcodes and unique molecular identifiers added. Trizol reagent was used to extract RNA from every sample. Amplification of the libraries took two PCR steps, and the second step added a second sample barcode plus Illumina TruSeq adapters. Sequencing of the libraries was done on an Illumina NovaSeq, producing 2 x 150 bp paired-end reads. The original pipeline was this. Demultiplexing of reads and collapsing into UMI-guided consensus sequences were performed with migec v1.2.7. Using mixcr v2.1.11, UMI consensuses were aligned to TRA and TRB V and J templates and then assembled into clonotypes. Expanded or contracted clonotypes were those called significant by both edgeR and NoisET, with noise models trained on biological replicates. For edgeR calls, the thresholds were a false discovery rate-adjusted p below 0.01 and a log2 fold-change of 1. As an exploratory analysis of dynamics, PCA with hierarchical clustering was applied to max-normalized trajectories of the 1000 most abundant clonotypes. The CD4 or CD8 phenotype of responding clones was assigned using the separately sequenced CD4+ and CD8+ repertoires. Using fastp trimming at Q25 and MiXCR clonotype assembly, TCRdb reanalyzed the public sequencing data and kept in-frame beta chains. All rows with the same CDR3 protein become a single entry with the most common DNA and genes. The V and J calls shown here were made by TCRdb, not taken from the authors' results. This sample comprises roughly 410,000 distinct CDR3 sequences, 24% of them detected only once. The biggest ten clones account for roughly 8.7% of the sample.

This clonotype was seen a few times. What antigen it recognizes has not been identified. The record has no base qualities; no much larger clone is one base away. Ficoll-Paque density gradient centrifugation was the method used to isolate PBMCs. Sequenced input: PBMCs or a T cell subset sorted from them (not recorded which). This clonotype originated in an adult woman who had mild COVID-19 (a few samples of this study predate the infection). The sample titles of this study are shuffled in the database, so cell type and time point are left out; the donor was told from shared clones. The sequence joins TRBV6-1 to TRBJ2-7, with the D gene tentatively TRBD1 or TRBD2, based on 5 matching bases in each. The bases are TGTGCCAGCAGTGAAGGTTTGGGGGACGGGGATCACGAGCAGTACTTC. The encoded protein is CASSEGLGDGDHEQYF.